This T cell receptor (beta chain) appears in the sequencing data of a study of radiotherapy plus CTLA-4 blockade in lung cancer. On this clone: Its target is unknown.

Study results and limitations: Among blood TCR repertoires after radiotherapy plus ipilimumab, tumor-derived clones expanded. It was early blood T cell clone dynamics, with interferon-beta, that reportedly best predicted response.

Focal radiation plus CTLA-4 blockade with ipilimumab was administered to patients who had chemo-refractory metastatic non-small-cell lung cancer. The CDR3 consists of 15 residues. The V end lost 1 base, the J end lost 2 bases, and 12 bases lay between the germline ends. Germline-derived CDR1 and CDR2 are SQVTM and ANQGSEA. The assay was immunoSEQ multiplex PCR, and TCRdb's table has in-frame clones only and misses some. This table holds 50,000 to 70,000 clones, around four fifths found once. This TCR derives from a human donor with non-small cell lung cancer who had a partial response to radiotherapy plus ipilimumab. The source material was peripheral blood, sampled from a patient treated with radiotherapy plus ipilimumab. J is TRBJ2-1 and V is TRBV29-1; D possibly corresponds to TRBD1 (5 bases). The CDR3 reads CSVEVPGSAYNEQFF. As DNA, the CDR3 is TGCAGCGTTGAAGTCCCAGGGTCAGCCTACAATGAGCAGTTCTTC.